This T cell receptor beta chain appears in the sequencing data of a study of T cell responses to AZD1222 COVID-19 vaccine. General study points: Donors were largely white British and mainly female; clonal diversity was possibly underestimated. Spike-specific TCR breadth and depth rose after two AZD1222 doses.

The CDR3 length is 15 residues. V was clipped by 6 bases and J by 6 bases, with 18 bases between them. Germline values: CDR1 LGHNT, CDR2 FRNRAP. As to this clone: What it recognizes is unknown.

Sequenced by immunoSEQ multiplex PCR; TCRdb stores in-frame clones only, minus some. The data contain about 110,000 clones, 70% to 90% of them singletons. The genes are TRBV12-5 and TRBJ1-5; no firm D call. This TCR was sampled from an adult who received the AZD1222 COVID-19 vaccine. Sequencing used peripheral blood, obtained 28 days after the second AZD1222 dose. The CDR3 DNA reads as TGTGCTAGTGGCCCAAGGGCGGGTGAGGGTCAGCCCCAGCATTTT. Amino acids: CASGPRAGEGQPQHF. The whole variable domain, filled in from reference TRBV12-5 and TRBJ1-5, reads DARVTQTPRHKVTEMGQEVTMRCQPILGHNTVFWYRQTMMQGLELLAYFRNRAPLDDSGMPKDRFSAEMPDATLATLKIQPSEPRDSAVYFCASGPRAGEGQPQHFGDGTRLSIL.